The 27 T cell receptor beta chains reported below all come from one sample, sequenced in a study of T cells in Graves' hyperthyroidism and ophthalmopathy. Researchers amplified the TCR beta CDR3 regions from RNA transcripts. The primer set for the first-round RT-PCR of the TCR CDR3 was HTBI. From the multiplex PCR reads, TCRdb called clonotypes with MiXCR, one entry per CDR3 protein. The sample lists around 580,000 distinct CDR3 sequences, about a sixth occurring once. Sequencing was carried out using blood. Source of these receptors: a woman between 18 and 29 years old with Graves' hyperthyroidism.

The rearrangement uses TRBV6-2 or TRBV6-3 and TRBJ1-1; TRBD1 agrees at 9 bases. This CDR3 spans 14 amino acids. CDR1 and CDR2 (germline): MNHEY, SVGEGT. V trimming: 6 bases; J trimming: 4 bases; junction bases outside the gene matches: 6. This chain's CDR3 is CASRIDRGSTEAFF. DNA of the CDR3: TGTGCCAGCAGGATCGACAGGGGGAGCACTGAAGCTTTCTTT.

At least ten counts were recorded for this clonotype. In DNA, the CDR3 is TGTGCCAGCAGCCCACCTCTAGGGACAGACGACCCCGATACGCAGTATTTT. It translates to CASSPPLGTDDPDTQYF. The chain has TRBV11-2 and TRBJ2-3; 7 positions agree with TRBD1. The CDR3 length is 17 residues. V dropped 5 bases and J dropped 6; count of bases not matched to a gene: 17. Germline CDR1 SGHAT, CDR2 FQNNGV.

This clonotype has more than one count but fewer than ten. The chain is built from TRBV12-3 or TRBV12-4 and TRBJ1-1; a weak D match, TRBD1 (5 bases). The CDR3 covers 12 residues. V lost 4 bases and J 9 bases, leaving 12 bases between the germline ends. In nucleotides, the CDR3 is TGTGCCAGCAGTTCCGGGACCTTCCAAGCTTTCTTT. It yields the protein CASSSGTFQAFF.

Ten or more counts support this clonotype. J is TRBJ2-1 and V is TRBV28; 8 bases map to TRBD2. This CDR3 has 17 residues. Trimming removed 6 bases from V and 5 bases from J; junction bases left unmatched: 15. CDR1 MDHEN and CDR2 SYDVKM come from the germline V gene. CDR3 DNA: TGTGCCAGCAGATCCCCCAGGGGCAGCGGGGGTAACAATGAGCAGTTCTTC. This encodes CASRSPRGSGGNNEQFF.

The chain combines TRBV5-1 with TRBJ1-6; D gene unclear. The CDR3 spans 13 residues. Trimming shortened V by 4 bases and J by 6 bases, and 8 bases separated the two germline ends. Germline V gene sequence: CDR1 SGHRS, CDR2 YFSETQ. The CDR3 DNA reads as TGCGCCAGCAGCCCGGCGGGTAATTCACCCCTCCACTTT. It encodes CASSPAGNSPLHF.

The CDR3 reads CASSTAADGGNTIYF. The CDR3, as DNA: TGTGCCAGCAGTACAGCCGCCGACGGTGGAAACACCATATATTTT. The rearrangement links TRBV6-1 to TRBJ1-3; D is unresolved. V was clipped by 5 bases and J by 3 bases, with 14 bases between them. CDR1 and CDR2 from the germline V gene are MNHNS and SASEGT. The CDR3 sequence is 15 residues long.

This chain connects TRBV6-1 to TRBJ2-4, with 9 positions matching TRBD2. The CDR3 spans 18 residues. V shed 5 bases and J 2 bases; nucleotides not matched to a gene: 13. Germline lookup yields CDR1 MNHNS and CDR2 SASEGT. The CDR3: CASSRRPGAGGTKNIQYF. As DNA, the CDR3 is TGTGCCAGCAGTCGCCGACCTGGGGCGGGGGGGACCAAAAACATTCAGTACTTC.

Only a few counts were recorded for this clonotype. V usage is TRBV6-1 and J usage is TRBJ1-3; D call uncertain. The length of the CDR3 is 12 residues. Germline loops: CDR1 MNHNS, CDR2 SASEGT. Between the trimmed V and J ends, which lost 6 bases and 8 bases, there was a span of 11 bases. The DNA for the CDR3 is TGTGCCAGCAGGAACGAGGTGGACACCATATATTTT. It specifies CASRNEVDTIYF.

The chain recombines TRBV28 with TRBJ2-1; 11 bases line up with TRBD1. Germline CDR1 reads MDHEN; CDR2 reads SYDVKM. Unmatched junction bases numbered 5, after V lost 2 bases and J lost 5 bases. The CDR3 extends over 16 amino acids. CDR3 amino acids: CASSLRRGQGDNEQFF. Written as DNA, the CDR3 is TGTGCCAGCAGTTTAAGAAGGGGACAGGGGGACAATGAGCAGTTCTTC.

This clonotype was counted between two and nine times. This chain uses TRBV20-1 with TRBJ1-2; TRBD1 might be the D (6 bases). The CDR3 loop spans 14 amino acids. V was cut by 3 bases and J by 6 bases, with 17 bases left in between. Germline CDR1 is DFQATT and CDR2 is SNEGSKA (reference sequence). For the CDR3, the DNA is TGCAGTGCTAGTTTTTTGGGGACACGAGATGGCTACACCTTC. Translating it yields CSASFLGTRDGYTF.

The rearrangement links TRBV5-6 to TRBJ1-5; the D gene is possibly TRBD1 (6 bases). V dropped 0 bases and J dropped 2 bases, with 12 bases sitting between them. Germline CDR1 and CDR2: SGHDT and YYEEEE. This CDR3 is 16 amino acids long. The CDR3 sequence is CASSLGPGAGNQPQHF. CDR3 sequence (DNA): TGTGCCAGCAGCTTGGGACCGGGGGCCGGCAATCAGCCCCAGCATTTT.

This clonotype has a count of ten or more. CDR3: CASSTGTSGGGDTQYF. Here the CDR3 DNA reads TGTGCCAGCAGTACCGGGACTAGCGGGGGGGGAGATACGCAGTATTTT. The rearrangement uses TRBV2 and TRBJ2-3; 16 nucleotides agree with TRBD2. Trimming cost V 5 bases and J 5 bases; bases outside gene matches: 4. Germline values: CDR1 SNHLY, CDR2 FYNNEI. The CDR3 has 16 residues.

This clonotype has only a few counts. This chain joins TRBV11-2 and TRBJ2-2; D is unclear. Trimming removed 2 bases from V and 1 base from J, with 5 bases in between. The CDR3 is made up of 14 amino acids. Germline values: CDR1 SGHAT, CDR2 FQNNGV. CDR3 sequence: CASSLRMNTGELFF. The CDR3 coding sequence is TGTGCCAGCAGCTTAAGGATGAACACCGGGGAGCTGTTTTTT.

V usage is TRBV9 and J usage is TRBJ1-6; TRBD1 might be the D (6 bases). The germline gives CDR1 SGDLS, CDR2 YYNGEE. The V and J ends lost 3 bases and 6 bases respectively, with 10 bases between them. The CDR3 covers 14 residues. The CDR3 spells CASSEGQLNSPLHF. As DNA, the CDR3 is TGTGCCAGCAGCGAAGGACAGCTTAATTCACCCCTCCACTTT.

To note about this clonotype: A single base separates this from a much larger clone, so it may be a read error. The CDR3 end shows no conserved phenylalanine or tryptophan, and so a read error is likely. This CDR3 reads CASSLPPRKASSEQYY. The CDR3 bases are TGTGCCAGCAGTTTACCCCCGAGGAAGGCCTCTAGCGAGCAGTACTAC. The V and J genes are TRBV28 and TRBJ2-7; D not resolved. This CDR3 contains 16 residues. Trimming pared 2 bases from V and 6 bases from J, leaving 20 bases between. CDR1 is MDHEN and CDR2 is SYDVKM in the germline V gene.

The sample holds many counts of this clonotype. The genes are TRBV6-2 or TRBV6-3 and TRBJ2-5; possibly TRBD1 or TRBD2 for D (5 bases each). The CDR3 loop spans 13 amino acids. Germline assignment: CDR1 MNHEY and CDR2 SVGEGT. Trimming took 0 bases from V and 14 from J, leaving 16 bases between them. The CDR3 spells CASSYSGRDDTYF. In nucleotides, the CDR3 is TGTGCCAGCAGTTACTCGGGCAGGGACGATACCTACTTC.

This clonotype was counted a few times. This chain uses TRBV7-9 with TRBJ2-1; TRBD2 matches 7 bases. The germline CDR1 and CDR2 sequences are SEHNR and FQNEAQ (reference sequence). The CDR3 sequence is 15 residues long. V shed 2 bases and J 7 bases; nucleotides not matched to a gene: 8. The CDR3 DNA is TGTGCCAGCAGCTTAATCGCGGGAGCATGGAATGAGCAGTTCTTC. This gives the protein CASSLIAGAWNEQFF.

A remark on this clonotype: This may arise from a read error, as a much more abundant clone is one base away. This CDR3 reads CASSLVGDYAYERYF. In DNA, the CDR3 is TGCGCCAGCAGCTTGGTCGGCGACTACGCCTACGAGCGGTACTTC. The chain links TRBV5-1 to TRBJ2-7, with D possibly being TRBD2 (5 bases). Germline loops: CDR1 SGHRS, CDR2 YFSETQ. The CDR3 spans 15 residues.

The J gene is TRBJ2-3, the V gene TRBV27, with TRBD2 as a possible D gene (6 bases). The CDR3 contains 17 residues. Germline lookup yields CDR1 MNHEY and CDR2 SMNVEV (reference sequence). V lost 5 bases and J 0 bases, leaving 18 bases between the germline ends. The CDR3 loop is CASSPTSTSGSTDTQYF. DNA for the CDR3: TGTGCCAGCAGTCCGACCTCGACCAGCGGGAGCACAGATACGCAGTATTTT.

This clonotype turned up a few times. The chain recombines TRBV20-1 with TRBJ1-5, with D possibly being TRBD1 (5 bases). V shed 1 base and J shed 2 bases, with 9 bases lying between them. CDR1 is DFQATT and CDR2 is SNEGSKA in the germline V gene (reference sequence). The CDR3 consists of 14 residues. CDR3 nucleotide sequence: TGCAGTGCTAGAGGTAGCAGGGGCAATCAGCCCCAGCATTTT. Its protein product is CSARGSRGNQPQHF.

CDR3 sequence: CASSQDDLGSEQFF. CDR3 sequence (DNA): TGCGCCAGCAGCCAAGACGATTTGGGTAGTGAGCAGTTCTTC. The chain joins TRBV4-3 to TRBJ2-1; D gene uncertain. With 0 bases removed from V and 9 bases from J, the gap between germline ends came to 12 bases. The CDR3 consists of 14 residues. Germline V gene data show CDR1 as LGHNA and CDR2 as YSLEER.

This sequence joins TRBV29-1 and TRBJ2-1, with D perhaps matching TRBD1 (5 bases). This CDR3 has 12 residues. Germline V CDR1 and CDR2: SQVTM, ANQGSEA. The V gene lost 7 bases and the J gene lost 6 bases, with 13 bases spanning the gap. CDR3 in DNA: TGCAGCGCCTCCCCAGGGTTCAATGAGCAGTTCTTC. As protein: CSASPGFNEQFF.

This clonotype has a single count. This sequence joins TRBV25-1 and TRBJ1-1; the D is unclear. This CDR3 is built from 12 residues. Between the trimmed V and J ends, which lost 8 bases and 1 base, there was a span of 8 bases. Germline CDR1 reads MGHDK; CDR2 reads SYGVNS. The CDR3 region is CASDAGNTEAFF. Here the CDR3 DNA reads TGTGCCAGCGACGCCGGGAACACTGAAGCTTTCTTT. Supplemented by reference TRBV25-1 and TRBJ1-1, the full variable domain reads EADIYQTPRYLVIGTGKKITLECSQTMGHDKMYWYQQDPGMELHLIHYSYGVNSTEKGDLSSESTVSRIRTEHFPLTLESARPSHTSQYLCASDAGNTEAFFGQGTRLTVV.

This clonotype appeared once. The chain links TRBV12-3 or TRBV12-4 to TRBJ1-3; 7 bases match TRBD1. The CDR3 spans 18 residues. The V segment lost 6 bases and the J segment 0 bases; nucleotides outside the gene matches: 14. The CDR3 here is CASSATGRHSLSGNTIYF. The DNA of the CDR3 is TGTGCCAGCAGCGCGACAGGGAGGCACTCTCTCTCTGGAAACACCATATATTTT.

This clonotype occurred a few times. The J gene is TRBJ2-5, the V gene TRBV7-9; possible D gene TRBD1, 5 bases. Per germline, CDR1 SEHNR and CDR2 FQNEAQ (reference sequence). The CDR3 runs to 15 residues. Trimming stripped 5 bases from V and 7 bases from J, with 20 bases between. The CDR3 sequence: CASSKVDTSRGTQYF. In DNA, the CDR3 is TGTGCCAGCAGCAAGGTGGACACTTCAAGGGGGACCCAGTACTTC.

This clonotype occurred once. Since a much larger clone is just one base distant, this may be a read error. The CDR3: CAIRRDTYYDQYF. The DNA of the CDR3 is TGTGCCATCAGGAGGGACACTTACTACGATCAGTACTTC. The chain uses TRBV10-3 and TRBJ2-7, with D possibly matching TRBD1 (6 bases). The germline V gene encodes CDR1 ENHRY and CDR2 SYGVKD. This CDR3 is built from 13 residues.

This clonotype was detected only a few times. One end of the junction varies from germline; a read error may be responsible. The genes are TRBV28 and TRBJ2-6; 7 bases align to TRBD2. There are 17 residues in the CDR3. Germline CDR1 MDHEN, CDR2 SYDVKM. The CDR3 protein is CASRRAGPSSGANVLAF. CDR3 DNA sequence: TGTGCCAGCCGCAGAGCGGGACCGAGCTCTGGGGCCAACGTCCTGGCTTTC.